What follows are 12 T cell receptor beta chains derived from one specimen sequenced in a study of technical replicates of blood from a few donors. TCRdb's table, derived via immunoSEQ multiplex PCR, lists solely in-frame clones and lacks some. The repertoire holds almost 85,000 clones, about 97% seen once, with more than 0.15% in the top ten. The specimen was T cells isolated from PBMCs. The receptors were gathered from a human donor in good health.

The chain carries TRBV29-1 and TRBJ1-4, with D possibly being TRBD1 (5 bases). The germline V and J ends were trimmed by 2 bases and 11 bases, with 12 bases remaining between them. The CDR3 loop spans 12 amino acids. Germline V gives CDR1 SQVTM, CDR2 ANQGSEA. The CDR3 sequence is CSVELQGVKLFF. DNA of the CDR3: TGCAGCGTTGAACTCCAGGGCGTGAAACTGTTTTTT.

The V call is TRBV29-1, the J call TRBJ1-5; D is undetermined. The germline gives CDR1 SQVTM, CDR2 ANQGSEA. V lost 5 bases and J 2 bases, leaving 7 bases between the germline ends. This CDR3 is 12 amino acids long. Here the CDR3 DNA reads TGCAGCGTTTTAACGGGCAATCAGCCCCAGCATTTT. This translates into CSVLTGNQPQHF.

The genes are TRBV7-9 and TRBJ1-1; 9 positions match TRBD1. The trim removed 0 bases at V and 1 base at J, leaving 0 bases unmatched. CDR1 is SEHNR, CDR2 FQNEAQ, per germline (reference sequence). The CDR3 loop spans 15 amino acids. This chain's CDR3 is CASSLATGGNTEAFF. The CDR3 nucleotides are TGTGCCAGCAGCTTAGCGACAGGGGGGAACACTGAAGCTTTCTTT.

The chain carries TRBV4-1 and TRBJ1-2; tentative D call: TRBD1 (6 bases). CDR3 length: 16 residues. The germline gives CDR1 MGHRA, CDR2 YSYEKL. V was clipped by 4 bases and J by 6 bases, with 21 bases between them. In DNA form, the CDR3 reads TGCGCCAGCAGCCTACCGGGGACATCCACCTCTGATGGCTACACCTTC. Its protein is CASSLPGTSTSDGYTF.

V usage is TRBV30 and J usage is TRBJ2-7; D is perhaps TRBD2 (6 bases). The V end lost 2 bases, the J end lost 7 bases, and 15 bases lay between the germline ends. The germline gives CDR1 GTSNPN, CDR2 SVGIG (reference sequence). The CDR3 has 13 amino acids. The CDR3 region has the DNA TGTGCCTGGAGTTTCTGGGCGGCGGGGGAGCAGTACTTC. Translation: CAWSFWAAGEQYF.

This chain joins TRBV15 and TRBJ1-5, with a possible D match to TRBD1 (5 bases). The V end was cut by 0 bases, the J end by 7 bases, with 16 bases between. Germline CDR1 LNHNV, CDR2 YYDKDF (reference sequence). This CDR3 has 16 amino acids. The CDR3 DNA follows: TGTGCCACCAGCAGAGACTTGGGGGGGAGTGGCCAGCCCCAGCATTTT. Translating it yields CATSRDLGGSGQPQHF.

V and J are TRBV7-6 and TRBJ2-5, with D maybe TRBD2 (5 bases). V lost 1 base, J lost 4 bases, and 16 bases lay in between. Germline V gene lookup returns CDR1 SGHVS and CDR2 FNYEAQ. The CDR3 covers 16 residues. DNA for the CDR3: TGTGCCAGCAGCTTAGGGGCTGGAAGCGGAGGAGAGACCCAGTACTTC. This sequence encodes CASSLGAGSGGETQYF.

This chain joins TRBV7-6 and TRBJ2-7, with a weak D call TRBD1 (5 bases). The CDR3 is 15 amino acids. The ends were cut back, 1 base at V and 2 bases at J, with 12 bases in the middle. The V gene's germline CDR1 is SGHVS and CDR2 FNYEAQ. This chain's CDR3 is CASSLDTGGAYEQYF. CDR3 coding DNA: TGTGCCAGCAGCTTAGATACAGGTGGGGCCTACGAGCAGTACTTC.

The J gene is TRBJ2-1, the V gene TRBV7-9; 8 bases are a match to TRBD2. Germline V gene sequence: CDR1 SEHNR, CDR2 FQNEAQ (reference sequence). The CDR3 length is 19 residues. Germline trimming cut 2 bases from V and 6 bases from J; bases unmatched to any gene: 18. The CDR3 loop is CASSLRASGSSFGVNEQFF. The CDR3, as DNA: TGTGCCAGCAGCTTAAGGGCGAGCGGGAGTTCTTTTGGGGTCAATGAGCAGTTCTTC.

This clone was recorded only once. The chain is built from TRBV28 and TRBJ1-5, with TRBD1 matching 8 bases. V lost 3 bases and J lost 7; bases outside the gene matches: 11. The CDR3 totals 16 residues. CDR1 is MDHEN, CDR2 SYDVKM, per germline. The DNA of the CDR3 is TGTGCCAGCAGTTTGATTGGGACAGGTCACCTCCAGCCCCAGCATTTT. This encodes CASSLIGTGHLQPQHF.

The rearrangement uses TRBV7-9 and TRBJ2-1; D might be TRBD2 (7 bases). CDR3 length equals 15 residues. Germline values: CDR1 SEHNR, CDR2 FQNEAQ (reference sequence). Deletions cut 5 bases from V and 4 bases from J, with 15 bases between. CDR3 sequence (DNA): TGTGCCAGCAGCCCAGGGGTTAGCGGGTACAATGAGCAGTTCTTC. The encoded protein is CASSPGVSGYNEQFF. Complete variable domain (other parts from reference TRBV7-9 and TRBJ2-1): DTGVSQNPRHKITKRGQNVTFRCDPISEHNRLYWYRQTLGQGPEFLTYFQNEAQLEKSRLLSDRFSAERPKGSFSTLEIQRTEQGDSAMYLCASSPGVSGYNEQFFGPGTRLTVL.

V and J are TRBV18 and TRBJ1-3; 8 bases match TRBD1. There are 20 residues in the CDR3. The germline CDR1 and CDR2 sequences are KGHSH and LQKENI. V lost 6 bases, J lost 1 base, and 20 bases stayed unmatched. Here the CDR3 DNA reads TGTGCCAGCTCTAGATCTGCTCCGGGACAGGCAGTATTTTCTGGAAACACCATATATTTT. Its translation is CASSRSAPGQAVFSGNTIYF.